A selection of T cell receptor beta chains follows, all from one sample in a study of blood T cell repertoires in COVID-19. The data were produced by immunoSEQ multiplex PCR, yet TCRdb's version contains in-frame clones alone and is incomplete. Among 200,000 to 250,000 clones, 75% to 85% were seen once, and the ten largest hold roughly 1.3%. The sequenced material came from peripheral blood. These receptors were collected from a woman in her twenties or thirties with COVID-19, enrolled during active disease. The CDR3 runs from the conserved cysteine through the conserved F or W.

v_call	cdr3_aa
TRBV2	CASSTDRVAGNTIYF
TRBV30	CAWSVNVVRAYEQYF
TRBV5-4	CASTHPGGYGYTF
TRBV5-5	CASRFQGHYEQYF
TRBV15	CATSRDLVSDTEAFF
TRBV19	CASSLLTSGRVAKNIQYF
TRBV4-1	CASSPRTGGTSQPQHF
TRBV25-1	CASSDRDRESGELFF
TRBV11-2	CASSLDRAHHNEQFF
TRBV24-1	CATSDLGTGRQDTQYF
TRBV7-2	CANSLGTGRNTEAFF
TRBV5-4	CASSLWGSYEKLFF
TRBV20-1	CSAADDTQYF
TRBV3-1/TRBV3-2	CASSRWTEYNEQFF
TRBV20-1	CSASGAGADQPQHF
TRBV6-4	CASSDSGTANSPLHF
TRBV7-9	CASRSTEKNTEAFF
TRBV11-2	CASSLGADQPQHF
TRBV4-2	CASSQDLDTQYF
TRBV27	CASSLRLAGRDEQFF
TRBV19	CASSIMIDWTGATGELFF
TRBV2	CANQDRGTDTQYF
TRBV6-6	CASTRQGAIEAFF
TRBV9	CASSVGEAGEQETQYF
TRBV24-1	CATRQLAVPPETQYF
TRBV30	CAWSGGITYEQYF
TRBV20-1	CSASFRRVNSGNTIYF
TRBV2	CASSDPLRLAGEQYF
TRBV5-1	CASSGAGGGMGEQFF
TRBV18	CASSPIAGATDTQYF
TRBV23-1	CASSQYFGRTDTQYF
TRBV4-1	CASSPALGPKRSGYTF
TRBV18	CASSPTGRPSGNTIYF
TRBV7-2	CASSSRGVVQFF
TRBV14	CASSAHRGSYNSPLHF
TRBV7-8	CASSSSPGPYEQYF
TRBV12-5	CASGFSGSDGYTF
TRBV14	CASSQGDGRGQSGANVLTF
TRBV6-1	CASSDKRDRVNQPQHF
TRBV27	CASSPGRGRSDEQFF
TRBV3-1/TRBV3-2	CASSLLEEAFF
TRBV19	CASSTDRGSPLHF
TRBV7-2	CASSPSGFSAQYF
TRBV9	CASSLRKTGGTKEGEAFF
TRBV7-9	CASAFSEKSYNEQFF
TRBV6-5	CASRVDRGSGNTIYF